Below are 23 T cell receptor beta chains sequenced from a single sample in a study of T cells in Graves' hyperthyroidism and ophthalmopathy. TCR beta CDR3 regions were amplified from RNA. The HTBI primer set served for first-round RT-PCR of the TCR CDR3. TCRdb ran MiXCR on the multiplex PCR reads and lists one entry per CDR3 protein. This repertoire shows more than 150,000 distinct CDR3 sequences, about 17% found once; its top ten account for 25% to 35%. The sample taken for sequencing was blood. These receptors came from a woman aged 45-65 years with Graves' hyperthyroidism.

CDR3 residues: CASSTDSSNQPQHF. The CDR3 DNA reads TGTGCCAGTAGTACCGACAGTAGCAATCAGCCCCAGCATTTT. This chain uses TRBV19 with TRBJ1-5, with a tentative D call TRBD1 (5 bases). Germline V gives CDR1 LNHDA, CDR2 SQIVND (reference sequence). The CDR3 totals 14 residues. V was cut by 4 bases and J by 0 bases, with 7 bases left in between.

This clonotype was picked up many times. The CDR3 sequence: CASSFWTGGNEQFF. The CDR3 nucleotides read TGTGCCAGCAGTTTTTGGACAGGGGGAAATGAGCAGTTCTTC. The gene calls are TRBV12-3 or TRBV12-4 and TRBJ2-1, with 10 nucleotides matching TRBD1. The CDR3 runs to 14 residues. V lost 3 bases and J lost 7; bases outside the gene matches: 3.

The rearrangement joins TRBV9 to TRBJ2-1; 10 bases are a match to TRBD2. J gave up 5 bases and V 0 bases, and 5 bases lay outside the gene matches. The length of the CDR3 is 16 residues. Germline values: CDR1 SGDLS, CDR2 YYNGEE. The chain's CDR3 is CASSVEVAGGNNEQFF. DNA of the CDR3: TGTGCCAGCAGCGTAGAGGTAGCGGGGGGAAACAATGAGCAGTTCTTC.

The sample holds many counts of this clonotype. The CDR3 region is CASSSQPGTVNTEAFF. CDR3 coding DNA: TGTGCCAGCAGCTCCCAACCCGGGACGGTGAACACTGAAGCTTTCTTT. The rearrangement joins TRBV7-2 to TRBJ1-1, with D perhaps TRBD1 (5 bases). Germline CDR1 SGHTA, CDR2 FQGNSA. This CDR3 region has 16 residues. The V end was cut by 4 bases, the J end by 0 bases, with 15 bases between.

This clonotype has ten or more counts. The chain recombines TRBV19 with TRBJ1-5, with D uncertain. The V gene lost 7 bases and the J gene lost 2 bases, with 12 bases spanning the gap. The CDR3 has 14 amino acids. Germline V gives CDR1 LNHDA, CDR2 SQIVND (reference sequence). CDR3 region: CASTEVPGNQPQHF. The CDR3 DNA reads TGTGCCAGTACCGAAGTCCCGGGCAATCAGCCCCAGCATTTT.

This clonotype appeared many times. For the CDR3, the DNA is TGTGCCAGCAGCCAAGATGCGATGCCCTTCTACGAGCAGTACTTC. It encodes CASSQDAMPFYEQYF. The chain combines TRBV3-1 with TRBJ2-7; no definite D call. CDR1 is LGHDT and CDR2 is YNNKEL in the germline V gene (reference sequence). The CDR3 length is 15 residues. The V end was cut by 0 bases, the J end by 3 bases, with 12 bases between.

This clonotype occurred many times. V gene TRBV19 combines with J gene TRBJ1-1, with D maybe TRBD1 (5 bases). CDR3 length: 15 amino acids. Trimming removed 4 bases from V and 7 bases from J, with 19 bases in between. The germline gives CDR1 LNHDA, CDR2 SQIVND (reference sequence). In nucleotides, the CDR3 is TGTGCCAGTAGTAGAGGGGCAGGGCTCACCAATGAAGCTTTCTTT. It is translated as CASSRGAGLTNEAFF.

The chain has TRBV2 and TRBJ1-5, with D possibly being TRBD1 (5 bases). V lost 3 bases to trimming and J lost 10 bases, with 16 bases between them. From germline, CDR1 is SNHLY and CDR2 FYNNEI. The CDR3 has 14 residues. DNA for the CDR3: TGTGCCAGCAGTGAGACAGTAGCGTTCTTACCCCAGCATTTT. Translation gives CASSETVAFLPQHF.

CDR3 sequence (DNA): TGTGCCAGCAGAGGGACAGGGGGCGGATTGGAAGGCTACACCTTC. Translating gives CASRGTGGGLEGYTF. The chain has TRBV12-3 or TRBV12-4 and TRBJ1-2; 12 bases agree with TRBD1. This CDR3 is 15 amino acids long. The V and J ends lost 6 bases and 8 bases, in that order; junction bases with no gene match: 10.

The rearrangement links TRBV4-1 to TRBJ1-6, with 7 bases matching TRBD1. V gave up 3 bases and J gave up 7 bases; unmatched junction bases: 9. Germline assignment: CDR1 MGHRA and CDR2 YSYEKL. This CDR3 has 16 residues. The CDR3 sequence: CASSQGDRAQNSPLHF. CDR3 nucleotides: TGCGCCAGCAGCCAGGGTGACAGGGCTCAGAATTCACCCCTCCACTTT.

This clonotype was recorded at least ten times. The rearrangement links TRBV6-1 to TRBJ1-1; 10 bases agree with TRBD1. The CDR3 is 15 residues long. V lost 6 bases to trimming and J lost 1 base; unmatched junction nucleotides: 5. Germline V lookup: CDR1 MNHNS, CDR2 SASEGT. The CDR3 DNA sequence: TGTGCCAGCAGACCAGACAGGGGGCGGAACACTGAAGCTTTCTTT. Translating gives CASRPDRGRNTEAFF.

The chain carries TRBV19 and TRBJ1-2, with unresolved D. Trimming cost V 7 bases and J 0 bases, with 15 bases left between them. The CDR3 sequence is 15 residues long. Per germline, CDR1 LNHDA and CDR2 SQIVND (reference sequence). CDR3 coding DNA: TGTGCCAGTAAAAAAGTCGTAGGGACTAACTATGGCTACACCTTC. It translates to CASKKVVGTNYGYTF.

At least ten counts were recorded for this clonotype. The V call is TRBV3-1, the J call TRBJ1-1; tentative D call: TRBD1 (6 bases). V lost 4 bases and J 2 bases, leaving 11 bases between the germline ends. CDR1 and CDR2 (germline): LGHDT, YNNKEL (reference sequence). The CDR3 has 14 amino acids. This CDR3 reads CASSPDSRNTEAFF. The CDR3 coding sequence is TGTGCCAGCAGCCCGGACAGTCGTAACACTGAAGCTTTCTTT. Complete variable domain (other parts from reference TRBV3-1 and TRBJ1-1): DTAVSQTPKYLVTQMGNDKSIKCEQNLGHDTMYWYKQDSKKFLKIMFSYNNKELIINETVPNRFSPKSPDKAHLNLHINSLELGDSAVYFCASSPDSRNTEAFFGQGTRLTVV.

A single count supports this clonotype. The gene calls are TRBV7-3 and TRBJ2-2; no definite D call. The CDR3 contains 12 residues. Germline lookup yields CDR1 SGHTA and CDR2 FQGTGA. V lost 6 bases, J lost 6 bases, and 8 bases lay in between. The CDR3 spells CASSFTAGELFF. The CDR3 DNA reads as TGTGCCAGCAGTTTTACCGCCGGGGAGCTGTTTTTT.

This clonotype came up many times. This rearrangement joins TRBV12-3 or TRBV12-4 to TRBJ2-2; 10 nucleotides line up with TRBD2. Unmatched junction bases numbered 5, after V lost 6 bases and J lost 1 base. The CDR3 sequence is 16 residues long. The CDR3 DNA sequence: TGTGCCAGCAGCCATAGACTAGCGGGGAACACCGGGGAGCTGTTTTTT. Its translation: CASSHRLAGNTGELFF.

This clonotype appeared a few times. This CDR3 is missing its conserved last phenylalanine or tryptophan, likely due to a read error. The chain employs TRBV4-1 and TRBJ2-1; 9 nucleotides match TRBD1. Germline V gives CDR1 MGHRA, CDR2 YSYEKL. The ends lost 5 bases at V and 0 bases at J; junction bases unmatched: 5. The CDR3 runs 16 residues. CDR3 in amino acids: CASSKTGGSSYNEQFL. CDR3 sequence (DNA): TGCGCCAGCAGCAAGACAGGGGGGAGCTCCTACAATGAGCAGTTCCTC.

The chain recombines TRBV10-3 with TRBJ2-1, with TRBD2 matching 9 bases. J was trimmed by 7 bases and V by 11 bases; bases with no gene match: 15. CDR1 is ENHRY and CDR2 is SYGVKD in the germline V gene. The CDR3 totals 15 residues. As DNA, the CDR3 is TGTGCCTTCTCGGCGGGCGGGAGGGCCGGGAATGAGCAGTTCTTC. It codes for CAFSAGGRAGNEQFF.

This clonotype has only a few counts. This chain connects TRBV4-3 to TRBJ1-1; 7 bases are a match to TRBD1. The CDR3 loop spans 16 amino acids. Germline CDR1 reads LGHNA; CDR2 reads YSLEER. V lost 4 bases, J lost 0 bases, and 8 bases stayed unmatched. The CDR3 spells CASSRGQDIMNTEAFF. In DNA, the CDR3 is TGCGCCAGCAGCCGAGGACAGGACATCATGAACACTGAAGCTTTCTTT.

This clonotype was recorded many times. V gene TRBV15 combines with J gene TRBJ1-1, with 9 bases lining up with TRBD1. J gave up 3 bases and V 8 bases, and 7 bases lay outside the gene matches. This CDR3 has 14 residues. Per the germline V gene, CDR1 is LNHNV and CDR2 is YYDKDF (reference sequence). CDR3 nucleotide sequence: TGTGCCACCGGTGGCGGGACAGGGTACACTGAAGCTTTCTTT. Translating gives CATGGGTGYTEAFF. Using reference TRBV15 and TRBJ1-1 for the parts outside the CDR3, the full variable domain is DAMVIQNPRYQVTQFGKPVTLSCSQTLNHNVMYWYQQKSSQAPKLLFHYYDKDFNNEADTPDNFQSRRPNTSFCFLDIRSPGLGDTAMYLCATGGGTGYTEAFFGQGTRLTVV.

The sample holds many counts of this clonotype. CDR3 loop: CASSYIGDYGYTF. The CDR3 DNA sequence: TGTGCCAGCAGTTATATAGGCGACTATGGCTACACCTTC. This chain joins TRBV6-1 and TRBJ1-2; no reliable D call. Trimming stripped 5 bases from V and 3 bases from J, with 10 bases between. This CDR3 spans 13 amino acids. Germline CDR1 reads MNHNS; CDR2 reads SASEGT.

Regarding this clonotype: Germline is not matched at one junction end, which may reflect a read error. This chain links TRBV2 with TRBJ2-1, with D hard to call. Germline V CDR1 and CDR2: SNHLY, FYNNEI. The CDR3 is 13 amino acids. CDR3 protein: CASSGHGYNDQFF. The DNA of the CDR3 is TGTGCCAGCAGTGGGCACGGGTACAATGACCAGTTCTTC.

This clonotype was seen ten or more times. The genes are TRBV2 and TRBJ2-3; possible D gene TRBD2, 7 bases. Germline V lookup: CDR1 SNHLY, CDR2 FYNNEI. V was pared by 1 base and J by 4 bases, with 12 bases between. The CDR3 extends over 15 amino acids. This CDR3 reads CASSEEGGGADTQYF. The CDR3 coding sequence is TGTGCCAGCAGTGAAGAGGGGGGGGGCGCAGATACGCAGTATTTT.

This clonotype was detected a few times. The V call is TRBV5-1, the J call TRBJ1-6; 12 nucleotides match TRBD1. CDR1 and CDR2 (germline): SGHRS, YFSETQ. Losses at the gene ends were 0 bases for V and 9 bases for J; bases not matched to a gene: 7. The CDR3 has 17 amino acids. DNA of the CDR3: TGCGCCAGCAGCTTGGCGGGACAGGGGGCTTATGGTTCACCCCTCCACTTT. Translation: CASSLAGQGAYGSPLHF.